The 16 T cell receptor beta chains given below trace back to one sample, sequenced in a study of OX40 agonist ivuxolimab in advanced cancers. Some clones are missing from TCRdb's copy, which holds only in-frame ones; the method was immunoSEQ multiplex PCR. The table has about 100,000 clones, more than 85% seen once. The sample here was CD4+ or CD8+ T cells sorted from blood, taken in a trial of the OX40 agonist ivuxolimab. Every receptor here comes from an adult with an advanced solid tumor such as melanoma, head and neck, liver or kidney cancer.

This sequence joins TRBV19 and TRBJ2-7; possibly TRBD2 for D (6 bases). Between the trimmed V and J ends, which lost 4 bases and 0 bases, there was a span of 10 bases. Germline V lookup: CDR1 LNHDA, CDR2 SQIVND (reference sequence). This CDR3 is built from 14 residues. The CDR3 is CASSSLANSYEQYF. In nucleotides, the CDR3 is TGTGCCAGTAGTAGCCTAGCGAACTCCTACGAGCAGTACTTC.

The V gene is TRBV25-1, the J gene TRBJ2-3; D is tentatively TRBD1 or TRBD2 (6 bases each). This CDR3 has 16 residues. The germline gives CDR1 MGHDK, CDR2 SYGVNS. The V and J ends lost 1 base and 0 bases respectively, with 11 bases between them. CDR3 residues: CASSEFRGTSTDTQYF. CDR3 nucleotide sequence: TGTGCCAGCAGTGAATTTCGGGGGACAAGCACAGATACGCAGTATTTT. Variable domain in full (rest from reference TRBV25-1 and TRBJ2-3): EADIYQTPRYLVIGTGKKITLECSQTMGHDKMYWYQQDPGMELHLIHYSYGVNSTEKGDLSSESTVSRIRTEHFPLTLESARPSHTSQYLCASSEFRGTSTDTQYFGPGTRLTVL.

The CDR3 DNA reads as TGTGCCAGCAGTTTGGGGGTGCCTGGGGCCAACGTCCTGACTTTC. This encodes CASSLGVPGANVLTF. The rearrangement uses TRBV28 and TRBJ2-6; D may correspond to TRBD1 or TRBD2 (5 bases each). Germline CDR1 and CDR2: MDHEN and SYDVKM. The V and J ends lost 3 bases and 2 bases respectively, with 8 bases between them. CDR3 length: 15 residues.

The V and J genes are TRBV7-2 and TRBJ1-2; 7 nucleotides agree with TRBD1. Germline V lookup: CDR1 SGHTA, CDR2 FQGNSA. V was clipped by 8 bases and J by 2 bases; unmatched bases: 14. The CDR3 length is 16 residues. The chain's CDR3 is CASRRPGTAMNYGYTF. DNA of the CDR3: TGTGCCAGCCGCCGACCGGGGACAGCCATGAACTATGGCTACACCTTC.

A single count supports this clone. The genes are TRBV21-1 and TRBJ1-1; the table's D call of TRBD1 was not tested on the DNA. TRBV21-1 represents a pseudogene. CDR3 length equals 14 residues. The CDR3 is CASLGHQLGTEAFF. In nucleotides, the CDR3 is TGTGCCAGCCTTGGGCACCAACTGGGCACTGAAGCTTTCTTT.

The V call is TRBV29-1, the J call TRBJ2-5; D is unresolved. V was trimmed by 4 bases and J by 5 bases, leaving 14 bases between them. Germline CDR1 reads SQVTM; CDR2 reads ANQGSEA. The CDR3 spans 13 residues. The CDR3 sequence: CSVGIVLGETQYF. CDR3 nucleotide sequence: TGCAGCGTTGGCATAGTACTGGGTGAGACCCAGTACTTC.

The genes are TRBV9 and TRBJ2-3; 10 nucleotides match TRBD2. The germline gives CDR1 SGDLS, CDR2 YYNGEE. The CDR3 consists of 20 residues. Trimming at V came to 4 bases and at J to 1 base, leaving 18 bases not matched to a gene. CDR3 in amino acids: CASSISPGLAQRRGTDTQYF. In nucleotides, the CDR3 is TGTGCCAGCAGCATAAGTCCGGGACTAGCGCAAAGAAGGGGCACAGATACGCAGTATTTT.

In regard to this clone: Other DNA sequences in the sample encode the same CDR3. The chain has TRBV18 and TRBJ2-5; D is ambiguous. V was trimmed by 1 base and J by 3 bases, leaving 0 bases between them. The germline CDR1 and CDR2 sequences are KGHSH and LQKENI. The CDR3 runs to 11 residues. Here the CDR3 reads CASSPQETQYF. The CDR3 nucleotides are TGTGCCAGCTCACCACAAGAGACCCAGTACTTC.

V is TRBV18 and J is TRBJ2-2, with 7 bases lining up with TRBD1. The germline V gene has CDR1 KGHSH and CDR2 LQKENI. V lost 2 bases, J lost 1 base, and 1 base stayed unmatched. The CDR3 contains 15 residues. In DNA form, the CDR3 reads TGTGCCAGCTCACCAAGGACAGGGAACACCGGGGAGCTGTTTTTT. This encodes CASSPRTGNTGELFF.

J is TRBJ2-3 and V is TRBV5-1; 9 positions match TRBD1. In germline, CDR1 is SGHRS, CDR2 YFSETQ. The CDR3 is made up of 14 amino acids. V gave up 0 bases and J gave up 5 bases; unmatched junction bases: 1. CDR3 coding DNA: TGCGCCAGCAGCTTGGGACAGGGGGGAGATACGCAGTATTTT. It codes for CASSLGQGGDTQYF.

This clone was picked up one time. V usage is TRBV29-1 and J usage is TRBJ2-7, with D possibly matching TRBD1 (5 bases). CDR1 and CDR2 from the germline V gene are SQVTM and ANQGSEA. V dropped 4 bases and J dropped 0 bases, with 10 bases sitting between them. This CDR3 has 13 residues. CDR3 bases: TGCAGCGTTGTGGAACAGGCCTCCTACGAGCAGTACTTC. This translates into CSVVEQASYEQYF.

This chain uses TRBV6-5 with TRBJ1-5; a possible D gene is TRBD1 (5 bases). CDR3 size: 13 residues. V was cut by 6 bases and J by 8 bases, with 14 bases left in between. CDR1 and CDR2 (germline): MNHEY, SVGAGI. The DNA for the CDR3 is TGTGCCAGCAGGCCAGACAGCTCCGAGCCCCAGCATTTT. It translates to CASRPDSSEPQHF.

The chain combines TRBV11-2 with TRBJ2-7; D ambiguous. Germline V gives CDR1 SGHAT, CDR2 FQNNGV. Between the trimmed V and J ends, which lost 0 bases and 3 bases, there was a span of 3 bases. This CDR3 is 12 amino acids long. Here the CDR3 DNA reads TGTGCCAGCAGCTTAGACTACTACGAGCAGTACTTC. Amino acid sequence: CASSLDYYEQYF. Full variable domain (rest looked up from reference TRBV11-2 and TRBJ2-7): EAGVAQSPRYKIIEKRQSVAFWCNPISGHATLYWYQQILGQGPKLLIQFQNNGVVDDSQLPKDRFSAERLKGVDSTLKIQPAKLEDSAVYLCASSLDYYEQYFGPGTRLTVT.

This sequence joins TRBV15 and TRBJ2-7; D is tentatively TRBD1 or TRBD2 (5 bases each). Germline V lookup: CDR1 LNHNV, CDR2 YYDKDF (reference sequence). This CDR3 is built from 13 residues. Trimming took off 0 bases at V and 9 bases at J, with 12 bases between the two ends. Here the CDR3 DNA reads TGTGCCACCAGCAGAGATGAGGGGCGCGCGCAGTACTTC. It yields the protein CATSRDEGRAQYF.

The chain is built from TRBV10-3 and TRBJ1-1, with D perhaps matching TRBD1 (5 bases). This CDR3 has 14 amino acids. Germline assignment: CDR1 ENHRY and CDR2 SYGVKD. Trimming removed 3 bases at V and 5 bases at J, with 13 bases between. The CDR3 nucleotides are TGTGCCATCAGTGACTACGGGGCTCAAACTGAAGCTTTCTTT. This gives the protein CAISDYGAQTEAFF.

The chain couples TRBV5-1 to TRBJ1-4, with a weak D call TRBD1 (5 bases). V gave up 0 bases and J gave up 5 bases, with 8 bases separating them. CDR3 length: 14 residues. Germline assignment: CDR1 SGHRS and CDR2 YFSETQ. The CDR3 here is CASSLGTPNEKLFF. The CDR3 nucleotides read TGCGCCAGCAGCTTGGGGACACCGAATGAAAAACTGTTTTTT.